Reported below is one T cell receptor beta chain. The ends were cut back, 0 bases at V and 8 bases at J, with 13 bases in the middle. Germline values: CDR1 SGHRS, CDR2 YFSETQ. The CDR3 covers 14 residues. TCRdb's copy holds only in-frame clones and misses some; the assay was immunoSEQ multiplex PCR. The table has over 200,000 clones, about 89% seen once. This entry is derived from a study of blood T cell repertoires in COVID-19. Across the study: Sites across the United States, Italy and Spain contributed samples from acute and convalescent COVID-19.

Specimen: peripheral blood. The sequence was obtained from a man aged 35 to 55 who had recovered from COVID-19. V usage is TRBV5-1 and J usage is TRBJ2-3, with TRBD2 as a possible D gene (5 bases). In DNA form, the CDR3 reads TGCGCCAGCAGCTTGGTCGGGGAAATCGGTACGCAGTATTTT. Its protein product is CASSLVGEIGTQYF.